This entry lists 27 T cell receptor beta chains sequenced from one sample in a study of T cells in Graves' hyperthyroidism and ophthalmopathy. RNA transcripts served as the template for amplifying TCR beta CDR3 regions. When the TCR CDR3 underwent first-round RT-PCR, the HTBI primer set was used. TCRdb analysed the multiplex PCR reads with MiXCR anew, one entry per CDR3 protein. This table holds 300,000 to 350,000 distinct CDR3 sequences, around 23% found once. The sample was blood. The receptors were gathered from a woman aged 50 to 60 with Graves' hyperthyroidism.

This clonotype was seen only a few times. This chain joins TRBV19 and TRBJ1-1; no definite D call. This CDR3 has 14 amino acids. Trimming left V 3 bases short and J 1 base short, with 9 bases between. Per the germline V gene, CDR1 is LNHDA and CDR2 is SQIVND (reference sequence). This chain's CDR3 is CASSIRQQNTEAFF. The CDR3 DNA is TGTGCCAGTAGTATCCGGCAGCAGAACACTGAAGCTTTCTTT.

This clonotype was found many times. This chain joins TRBV28 and TRBJ1-1; TRBD1 might be the D (5 bases). V lost 8 bases to trimming and J lost 1 base, with 8 bases between them. This CDR3 has 12 residues. Germline assignment: CDR1 MDHEN and CDR2 SYDVKM. The chain's CDR3 is CASGGRNTEAFF. The DNA of the CDR3 is TGTGCCAGCGGGGGGAGGAACACTGAAGCTTTCTTT.

Turning to this clonotype: A read error may be the cause here, since a much bigger clone is one base away. The J gene is TRBJ2-5, the V gene TRBV27; D not resolved. The DNA end lines up better with TRBJ2-1; the J call may be wrong. CDR3 length: 13 amino acids. The V gene's germline CDR1 is MNHEY and CDR2 SMNVEV (reference sequence). The CDR3 DNA sequence: TGTGCCAGCAGCGCTCAATTGGGCCAGACCCAGTTCTTC. Its translation: CASSAQLGQTQFF.

Only a few counts were recorded for this clonotype. V is TRBV4-1 and J is TRBJ1-2; tentatively, D is TRBD1 (5 bases). Trimming took off 3 bases at V and 4 bases at J, with 18 bases between the two ends. Germline CDR1 and CDR2: MGHRA and YSYEKL. This CDR3 is built from 16 residues. The CDR3 DNA is TGCGCCAGCAGCCATCCCCCGGGACGAAAGACCTATGGCTACACCTTC. Translation: CASSHPPGRKTYGYTF.

This clonotype was seen repeatedly, ten times or more. The V gene is TRBV6-1, the J gene TRBJ1-5, with 7 bases that match TRBD1. The CDR3 consists of 15 residues. V lost 6 bases and J lost 1; bases outside the gene matches: 6. Germline loops: CDR1 MNHNS, CDR2 SASEGT. The CDR3 reads CASSRGQASNQPQHF. DNA of the CDR3: TGTGCCAGCAGCCGAGGACAGGCGAGCAATCAGCCCCAGCATTTT.

As for this clonotype: This may come from a read error, since a much larger clone is one base off. V usage is TRBV5-1 and J usage is TRBJ2-5; D is perhaps TRBD1 (6 bases). Trimming left V 2 bases short and J 5 bases short, with 16 bases between. Germline V gene data show CDR1 as SGHRS and CDR2 as YFSETQ. The CDR3 runs 15 residues. The CDR3 protein is CASSLLQGWIETQYF. DNA for the CDR3: TGCGCCAGCAGCTTACTACAGGGTTGGATTGAGACCCAGTACTTC. Based on the CDR3 plus reference TRBV5-1 and TRBJ2-5, the full variable domain is KAGVTQTPRYLIKTRGQQVTLSCSPISGHRSVSWYQQTPGQGLQFLFEYFSETQRNKGNFPGRFSGRQFSNSRSEMNVSTLELGDSALYLCASSLLQGWIETQYFGPGTRLLVL.

This clonotype was recorded at least ten times. V usage is TRBV18 and J usage is TRBJ2-3; a weak D match, TRBD1 (5 bases). Per germline, CDR1 KGHSH and CDR2 LQKENI. Trimming stripped 3 bases from V and 3 bases from J, with 10 bases between. This CDR3 region has 14 residues. The CDR3 here is CASSPKGLTDTQYF. CDR3 DNA: TGTGCCAGCTCACCGAAGGGGCTGACAGATACGCAGTATTTT.

This clonotype was seen a few times. The rearrangement joins TRBV27 to TRBJ1-4, with TRBD1 identical over 11 bases. The CDR3 is made up of 18 amino acids. V shed 2 bases, J shed 2 bases, and the junction held 7 bases outside the gene matches. Germline CDR1 is MNHEY and CDR2 is SMNVEV (reference sequence). CDR3 DNA: TGTGCCAGCAGTTTACCCGGACAGGGGGCGGCCACTAATGAAAAACTGTTTTTT. It is translated as CASSLPGQGAATNEKLFF.

The V and J genes are TRBV10-3 and TRBJ2-1; a possible D gene is TRBD1 (5 bases). This CDR3 is built from 12 residues. Trimming left V 4 bases short and J 7 bases short, with 8 bases between. Germline V gene data show CDR1 as ENHRY and CDR2 as SYGVKD. In DNA, the CDR3 is TGTGCCATCAGTGTACAGGAGAATGAGCAGTTCTTC. It is translated as CAISVQENEQFF.

This clonotype was seen ten or more times. The chain employs TRBV7-9 and TRBJ2-3; TRBD2 is a possible D gene (6 bases). Trimming pared 2 bases from V and 3 bases from J, leaving 9 bases between. Germline V CDR1 and CDR2: SEHNR, FQNEAQ (reference sequence). CDR3 length: 14 residues. CDR3 DNA: TGTGCCAGCAGCTTAACGCTAGCGACAGATACGCAGTATTTT. The encoded protein is CASSLTLATDTQYF.

This clonotype was seen repeatedly, ten times or more. The V call is TRBV6-1, the J call TRBJ1-1; no firm D call. V was cut by 7 bases and J by 5 bases, with 20 bases left in between. Germline values: CDR1 MNHNS, CDR2 SASEGT. CDR3 length: 15 amino acids. CDR3 sequence: CASTNLHPRYTEAFF. Written as DNA, the CDR3 is TGTGCCAGCACCAATCTACACCCCAGGTATACTGAAGCTTTCTTT.

At least ten counts were recorded for this clonotype. The CDR3 coding sequence is TGTGCCAGCATCTCGGGTAGGGGTATGCTCTACAATGAGCAGTTCTTC. This sequence encodes CASISGRGMLYNEQFF. J is TRBJ2-1 and V is TRBV12-3 or TRBV12-4; TRBD1 is a possible D gene (5 bases). V shed 7 bases and J shed 3 bases, with 19 bases lying between them. This CDR3 has 16 amino acids.

This clonotype showed up many times. The DNA for the CDR3 is TGTGCCAGCGCTGCGAATGATGGCAATCAGCCCCAGCATTTT. It yields the protein CASAANDGNQPQHF. This rearrangement joins TRBV12-3 or TRBV12-4 to TRBJ1-5; D gene ambiguous. The CDR3 is 14 residues long. With 8 bases removed from V and 2 bases from J, the gap between germline ends came to 13 bases.

This clonotype was found a few times. This chain connects TRBV5-8 to TRBJ2-1; D gene unclear. V was cut by 0 bases and J by 6 bases, with 10 bases left in between. Germline V gene lookup returns CDR1 SGHTS and CDR2 YDEGEE. The length of the CDR3 is 14 residues. CDR3 protein: CASSLEVVGNEQFF. CDR3 DNA sequence: TGTGCCAGCAGCTTGGAGGTAGTTGGCAATGAGCAGTTCTTC.

The rearrangement joins TRBV3-1 to TRBJ2-5; TRBD1 might be the D (6 bases). Trimming stripped 5 bases from V and 2 bases from J, with 12 bases between. The CDR3 extends over 14 amino acids. The germline CDR1 and CDR2 sequences are LGHDT and YNNKEL (reference sequence). The CDR3 nucleotides read TGTGCCAGCAGCGTCGGACAGCCTCAAGAGACCCAGTACTTC. Its translation is CASSVGQPQETQYF.

This chain connects TRBV20-1 to TRBJ1-5, with D unclear. The germline CDR1 and CDR2 sequences are DFQATT and SNEGSKA (reference sequence). Trimming left V 2 bases short and J 4 bases short, with 9 bases between. CDR3 length: 13 amino acids. CDR3 in amino acids: CSARRARNQPQHF. Written as DNA, the CDR3 is TGCAGTGCTAGACGGGCCCGGAATCAGCCCCAGCATTTT.

The chain has TRBV5-1 and TRBJ2-1, with 13 bases aligning to TRBD2. Germline values: CDR1 SGHRS, CDR2 YFSETQ. V was clipped by 4 bases and J by 9 bases; unmatched bases: 7. This CDR3 has 15 amino acids. CDR3 sequence: CASSEGLAGLGEQFF. CDR3 nucleotide sequence: TGCGCCAGCAGCGAGGGACTAGCGGGGCTGGGTGAGCAGTTCTTC.

Ten or more counts support this clonotype. The chain combines TRBV2 with TRBJ2-2, with D unresolved. Germline V lookup: CDR1 SNHLY, CDR2 FYNNEI. V lost 7 bases and J 0 bases, leaving 6 bases between the germline ends. The CDR3 runs 13 residues. The CDR3 coding sequence is TGTGCCAGCACAAGGGCGAACACCGGGGAGCTGTTTTTT. As protein: CASTRANTGELFF.

Many counts were recorded for this clonotype. V usage is TRBV30 and J usage is TRBJ1-1; a weak D match, TRBD1 (5 bases). The CDR3 is made up of 12 amino acids. Germline CDR1 GTSNPN, CDR2 SVGIG (reference sequence). CDR3 bases: TGTGCTTGGGGGGGTGAAGACACTGAAGCTTTCTTT. Protein product: CAWGGEDTEAFF.

In the case of this clonotype: A much larger clone lies a single base off, so this may be a read error. This sequence joins TRBV19 and TRBJ1-1, with TRBD1 matching 9 bases. This CDR3 has 12 amino acids. Germline V gene data show CDR1 as LNHDA and CDR2 as SQIVND (reference sequence). Trimming took 9 bases from V and 6 from J; bases not matched to a gene: 5. DNA for the CDR3: TGTGCCAGCAAGGACAGGGGCGCTGAAGCTTTCTTT. This gives the protein CASKDRGAEAFF.

This clonotype was seen repeatedly, ten times or more. V and J are TRBV5-8 and TRBJ1-1, with 10 bases fitting TRBD1. This CDR3 contains 16 residues. Germline V gene sequence: CDR1 SGHTS, CDR2 YDEGEE. The V gene end was trimmed by 3 bases and the J gene end by 1 base; junction bases not matched to a gene: 6. The CDR3 is CASSSRDRGGNTEAFF. In DNA, the CDR3 is TGTGCCAGCAGCTCCCGGGACAGGGGCGGGAACACTGAAGCTTTCTTT. The full variable domain, completed using reference TRBV5-8 and TRBJ1-1, is EAGVTQSPTHLIKTRGQQATLRCSPISGHTSVYWYQQALGLGLQFLLWYDEGEERNRGNFPPRFSGRQFPNYSSELNVNALELEDSALYLCASSSRDRGGNTEAFFGQGTRLTVV.

Points on this clonotype: A single base separates this from a much larger clone, so it may be a read error. The rearrangement links TRBV30 to TRBJ2-2; a weak D match, TRBD2 (5 bases). Between the trimmed V and J ends, which lost 1 base and 3 bases, there was a span of 15 bases. This CDR3 spans 16 amino acids. The V gene's germline CDR1 is GTSNPN and CDR2 SVGIG (reference sequence). The CDR3 DNA sequence: TGTGCCTGGAGTGAGCTTTTGAGACTACACACCGGGGAGCTGTTTTTT. This encodes CAWSELLRLHTGELFF. Full variable domain (rest looked up from reference TRBV30 and TRBJ2-2): SQTIHQWPATLVQPVGSPLSLECTVEGTSNPNLYWYRQAAGRGLQLLFYSVGIGQISSEVPQNLSASRPQDRQFILSSKKLLLSDSGFYLCAWSELLRLHTGELFFGEGSRLTVL.

This clonotype was picked up many times. The chain links TRBV5-1 to TRBJ2-7; TRBD1 is a possible D gene (6 bases). Germline assignment: CDR1 SGHRS and CDR2 YFSETQ. Trimming stripped 0 bases from V and 6 bases from J, with 19 bases between. The CDR3 length is 16 residues. In nucleotides, the CDR3 is TGCGCCAGCAGCTTGGGAGGCGCAGGGGCACAAGGCGAGCAGTACTTC. It yields the protein CASSLGGAGAQGEQYF.

This chain links TRBV11-2 with TRBJ2-3, with 14 positions matching TRBD2. This CDR3 is built from 16 residues. J was trimmed by 4 bases and V by 6 bases; bases with no gene match: 6. Germline V gene sequence: CDR1 SGHAT, CDR2 FQNNGV. CDR3 nucleotides: TGTGCCAGCAGTCCCCGACTAGCGGGGGGGCCAGATACGCAGTATTTT. Residues: CASSPRLAGGPDTQYF.

This clonotype was recorded at least ten times. V is TRBV5-8 and J is TRBJ2-7; 12 nucleotides line up with TRBD1. In germline, CDR1 is SGHTS, CDR2 YDEGEE. This CDR3 is built from 14 residues. Trimming cost V 4 bases and J 5 bases; bases outside gene matches: 4. CDR3 in amino acids: CASSPGQGADEQYF. CDR3 nucleotides: TGTGCCAGCAGCCCGGGACAGGGGGCGGACGAGCAGTACTTC.

There are a few counts of this clonotype. This rearrangement joins TRBV10-3 to TRBJ2-7; tentative D call: TRBD2 (6 bases). Per germline, CDR1 ENHRY and CDR2 SYGVKD. V gave up 11 bases and J gave up 3 bases, with 14 bases separating them. This CDR3 comprises 12 residues. The CDR3 DNA sequence: TGTGCCGTTTCCGGGAGAGACTACGAGCAGTACTTC. It specifies CAVSGRDYEQYF.

This clonotype was picked up many times. The chain has TRBV24-1 and TRBJ2-2; no reliable D call. V was trimmed by 6 bases and J by 1 base, leaving 14 bases between them. Per the germline V gene, CDR1 is KGHDR and CDR2 is SFDVKD. The CDR3 has 16 amino acids. CDR3 region: CATSPWGGVNTGELFF. In DNA, the CDR3 is TGTGCCACCAGTCCTTGGGGTGGAGTGAACACCGGGGAGCTGTTTTTT.